Listed below are T cell receptor beta chains from one sample, sequenced in a study of OX40 agonist ivuxolimab in advanced cancers. The table came from immunoSEQ multiplex PCR; TCRdb's copy has only in-frame clones and leaves some out. The profile shows some 18,000 clones, around 83% of them singletons. This specimen was CD4+ or CD8+ T cells sorted from blood, taken in a trial of the OX40 agonist ivuxolimab. The source is an adult with an advanced solid tumor such as melanoma, head and neck, liver or kidney cancer. The CDR3 runs from the conserved cysteine through the conserved F or W. The order of the fields is CDR3 DNA, CDR3 protein, J gene, V gene, D gene, clone size. D genes are given only for firm matches. Size values are once, few and many counts, or a class for expanded clones, and some rows have none.

DNA: TGTGCCATCAGTGATGGGGGGAGAGGGACTGAAGCTTTCTTT; CDR3: CAISDGGRGTEAFF; J: TRBJ1-1; V: TRBV10-3; D: .; size: once
DNA: TGCGCCAGCAGCGATAAGGGGCCCGACTACGAGCAGTACTTC; CDR3: CASSDKGPDYEQYF; J: TRBJ2-7; V: TRBV10-2; D: .; size: .
DNA: TGTGCCAGCAGCTTGTCCCCTGATTTAGCCAAAAACATTCAGTACTTC; CDR3: CASSLSPDLAKNIQYF; J: TRBJ2-4; V: TRBV5-6; D: .; size: .
DNA: TGTGCCAGCAGCCAAGAAAACAATGAGCAGTTCTTC; CDR3: CASSQENNEQFF; J: TRBJ2-1; V: TRBV4-2; D: .; size: .
DNA: TGTGCCTGGAGTGCGGGTTCTAATTCACCCCTCCACTTT; CDR3: CAWSAGSNSPLHF; J: TRBJ1-6; V: TRBV30; D: .; size: .
DNA: TGTGCCAGCAGCTTAGAGGGCAGTCCCTCCTACGAGCAGTACTTC; CDR3: CASSLEGSPSYEQYF; J: TRBJ2-7; V: TRBV11-3; D: .; size: medium-sized
DNA: TGCGCCAGCAGCCAATTGATTCCAGGGAGGGCCTACAATGAGCAGTTCTTC; CDR3: CASSQLIPGRAYNEQFF; J: TRBJ2-1; V: TRBV4-1; D: TRBD2; size: medium-sized
DNA: TGTGCCAGTAACTACGCAGACATGTCCTATCAGCCCCAGCATTTT; CDR3: CASNYADMSYQPQHF; J: TRBJ1-5; V: TRBV19; D: .; size: .
DNA: TGTGCCAGCAGTTTTTACCTGGGACAAGAGAGGATCTATGGCTACACCTTC; CDR3: CASSFYLGQERIYGYTF; J: TRBJ1-2; V: TRBV28; D: .; size: .
DNA: TGTGCCAGCAGTTTTGACAGGGGTTCCTACGAGCAGTACTTC; CDR3: CASSFDRGSYEQYF; J: TRBJ2-7; V: TRBV2; D: TRBD1; size: .
DNA: TGTGCCAGCAGTTACGGGGAGACCCAGTACTTC; CDR3: CASSYGETQYF; J: TRBJ2-5; V: TRBV6-5; D: .; size: .
DNA: TGTGCCAGCAGTTTCTGGGGTTCGGGGGGGGCCAACGTCCTGACTTTC; CDR3: CASSFWGSGGANVLTF; J: TRBJ2-6; V: TRBV27; D: .; size: .
DNA: TGTGCCAGCAGCTGGGGCGCGAGCGGGGGCGAGCAGTACTTC; CDR3: CASSWGASGGEQYF; J: TRBJ2-7; V: TRBV5-6; D: TRBD2; size: .
DNA: TGTGCCAGCAGGGTCGAGGGGGTTCTCTATGGCTACACCTTC; CDR3: CASRVEGVLYGYTF; J: TRBJ1-2; V: TRBV5-4; D: .; size: .
DNA: TGTGCCAGCACCCGGGACTCCTCCTACGAGCAGTACTTC; CDR3: CASTRDSSYEQYF; J: TRBJ2-7; V: TRBV28; D: .; size: .
DNA: TGTGCCAGCAGGAGAGGACAGGGGGCATACAATGAGCAGTTCTTC; CDR3: CASRRGQGAYNEQFF; J: TRBJ2-1; V: TRBV6-1; D: TRBD1; size: .
DNA: TGTGCCAGCAGTTTATTTGCGGGACCTCCAGGGAATGAGCAGTTCTTC; CDR3: CASSLFAGPPGNEQFF; J: TRBJ2-1; V: TRBV27; D: .; size: .
DNA: TGCGCCAGCAGCCCAAGAGGAGGATTTAGCACAGATACGCAGTATTTT; CDR3: CASSPRGGFSTDTQYF; J: TRBJ2-3; V: TRBV4-1; D: .; size: .
DNA: TGTGCCAGTAGGGGTGGAGGGATGAACACTGAAGCTTTCTTT; CDR3: CASRGGGMNTEAFF; J: TRBJ1-1; V: TRBV7-6; D: .; size: medium-sized
DNA: TGTGCCAGCAGTCCCCGTTTGCCGGGACCCTCGGGTGCCCAGCATTTT; CDR3: CASSPRLPGPSGAQHF; J: TRBJ1-5; V: TRBV27; D: .; size: .
DNA: TGTGCCAGCGGGACAATGCGAGGGAACACCATATATTTT; CDR3: CASGTMRGNTIYF; J: TRBJ1-3; V: TRBV27; D: .; size: .
DNA: TGTGCCAGCAGTCCGGGATTGAGGGCCCCGAACACCGGGGAGCTGTTTTTT; CDR3: CASSPGLRAPNTGELFF; J: TRBJ2-2; V: TRBV5-4; D: .; size: .